A single sample gave rise to the 25 T cell receptor beta chains below, sequenced in a study of blood T cell repertoires in COVID-19. Assay used: immunoSEQ multiplex PCR; TCRdb lists only in-frame clones, some missing. The sample has some 130,000 clones, more than 70% seen once. The sequencing input was peripheral blood. All receptors derive from a man between 60 and 75 years old with acute or convalescent COVID-19.

The chain couples TRBV9 to TRBJ1-2, with 10 bases that match TRBD1. CDR3 length equals 15 residues. Germline CDR1 and CDR2: SGDLS and YYNGEE. The J segment lost 2 bases and the V segment lost 3 bases, leaving 4 bases of the junction unmatched. The CDR3 DNA sequence: TGTGCCAGCAGCGCCGGGGGACAGGGGAACTATGGCTACACCTTC. It translates to CASSAGGQGNYGYTF. Based on the CDR3 plus reference TRBV9 and TRBJ1-2, the full variable domain is DSGVTQTPKHLITATGQRVTLRCSPRSGDLSVYWYQQSLDQGLQFLIQYYNGEERAKGNILERFSAQQFPDLHSELNLSSLELGDSALYFCASSAGGQGNYGYTFGSGTRLTVV.

The genes are TRBV11-2 and TRBJ2-2, with D perhaps matching TRBD1 (5 bases). Germline V gives CDR1 SGHAT, CDR2 FQNNGV. This CDR3 is 16 amino acids long. V was cut by 2 bases and J by 4 bases, with 14 bases left in between. This CDR3 reads CASSLLGQTSTGELFF. CDR3 in DNA: TGTGCCAGCAGCTTATTGGGGCAGACTTCCACCGGGGAGCTGTTTTTT. Using reference TRBV11-2 and TRBJ2-2 for the parts outside the CDR3, the full variable domain is EAGVAQSPRYKIIEKRQSVAFWCNPISGHATLYWYQQILGQGPKLLIQFQNNGVVDDSQLPKDRFSAERLKGVDSTLKIQPAKLEDSAVYLCASSLLGQTSTGELFFGEGSRLTVL.

The V call is TRBV5-1, the J call TRBJ1-1; tentatively, D is TRBD1 (5 bases). Trimming left V 3 bases short and J 1 base short, with 13 bases between. CDR1 is SGHRS and CDR2 is YFSETQ in the germline V gene. The CDR3 sequence is 15 residues long. CDR3 region: CASSSTTARNTEAFF. CDR3 DNA: TGCGCCAGCAGCTCCACGACAGCGAGGAACACTGAAGCTTTCTTT.

The chain employs TRBV19 and TRBJ1-5, with D possibly being TRBD1 (5 bases). Trimming pared 5 bases from V and 3 bases from J, leaving 11 bases between. There are 14 residues in the CDR3. Germline CDR1 and CDR2: LNHDA and SQIVND (reference sequence). Written as DNA, the CDR3 is TGTGCCAGTAGTTCTTGGGGGGACAATCAGCCCCAGCATTTT. It encodes CASSSWGDNQPQHF.

The chain has TRBV6-6 and TRBJ1-1, with 11 nucleotides matching TRBD1. CDR3 length equals 16 residues. Losses at the gene ends were 6 bases for V and 3 bases for J; bases not matched to a gene: 9. Germline-derived CDR1 and CDR2 are MNHNY and SVGAGI (reference sequence). In DNA form, the CDR3 reads TGTGCCAGCAGCTGGACAGGGGGCTGGAGTTACACTGAAGCTTTCTTT. It translates to CASSWTGGWSYTEAFF.

This clone was observed a single time. This chain joins TRBV11-2 and TRBJ2-3; D gene uncertain. This CDR3 region has 11 residues. Trimming took off 4 bases at V and 9 bases at J, with 8 bases between the two ends. Germline CDR1 reads SGHAT; CDR2 reads FQNNGV. CDR3: CASSSFGTQYF. For the CDR3, the DNA is TGTGCCAGCAGCTCGTTCGGGACGCAGTATTTT.

The chain carries TRBV6-6 and TRBJ2-1; 9 bases are a match to TRBD1. Germline V gives CDR1 MNHNY, CDR2 SVGAGI (reference sequence). The CDR3 is made up of 15 amino acids. Trimming at V came to 4 bases and at J to 6 bases, leaving 7 bases not matched to a gene. The CDR3 protein is CASSSDRGTINEQFF. The CDR3 DNA follows: TGTGCCAGCAGTTCTGACAGGGGGACGATCAATGAGCAGTTCTTC.

In its sample, this clone was seen a few times. J is TRBJ1-2 and V is TRBV6-5, with D possibly being TRBD1 (6 bases). This CDR3 comprises 15 residues. In germline, CDR1 is MNHEY, CDR2 SVGAGI. The V and J ends lost 1 base and 4 bases respectively, with 13 bases between them. CDR3 in DNA: TGTGCCAGCAGTTACTTAGGACAGAACGGCTATGGCTACACCTTC. Residues: CASSYLGQNGYGYTF.

This clone was seen once. V and J are TRBV6-5 and TRBJ1-5; 7 bases line up with TRBD1. Germline assignment: CDR1 MNHEY and CDR2 SVGAGI. V lost 6 bases to trimming and J lost 5 bases; unmatched junction nucleotides: 10. The CDR3 runs 15 residues. In DNA, the CDR3 is TGTGCCAGCAGATCGACAGGGATGGGGCATCAGCCCCAGCATTTT. It specifies CASRSTGMGHQPQHF.

The chain has TRBV19 and TRBJ1-3; D is perhaps TRBD1 (5 bases). Deletions cut 3 bases from V and 2 bases from J, with 14 bases between. This CDR3 comprises 16 residues. Looked up from germline, CDR1 is LNHDA and CDR2 is SQIVND (reference sequence). CDR3 region: CASSIQRGKAGNTIYF. CDR3 nucleotides: TGTGCCAGTAGTATTCAGCGGGGGAAGGCTGGAAACACCATATATTTT.

This clone has only a few counts. The genes are TRBV5-1 and TRBJ1-2, with 10 bases identical to TRBD1. The CDR3 totals 14 residues. V lost 0 bases to trimming and J lost 8 bases; unmatched junction nucleotides: 4. Germline CDR1 is SGHRS and CDR2 is YFSETQ. The chain's CDR3 is CASSLAGTGVGYTF. CDR3 nucleotide sequence: TGCGCCAGCAGCTTGGCCGGGACAGGGGTAGGCTACACCTTC.

V usage is TRBV11-2 and J usage is TRBJ1-6, with D possibly TRBD1 on 6 matching bases. Trimming took 4 bases from V and 8 from J, leaving 15 bases between them. This CDR3 contains 15 residues. Per the germline V gene, CDR1 is SGHAT and CDR2 is FQNNGV. This CDR3 reads CASSYLQGGYSPLHF. The DNA of the CDR3 is TGTGCCAGCAGCTACTTACAGGGAGGGTATTCACCCCTCCACTTT.

The V gene is TRBV28, the J gene TRBJ1-5; TRBD1 aligns across 8 bases. CDR3 length: 16 amino acids. Germline-derived CDR1 and CDR2 are MDHEN and SYDVKM. Trimming took 5 bases from V and 9 from J; bases not matched to a gene: 15. In DNA form, the CDR3 reads TGTGCCAGCAGTCATTACAGGGGGAGTAATCCTAGGCCCCAGCATTTT. Amino acid sequence: CASSHYRGSNPRPQHF.

This rearrangement joins TRBV5-4 to TRBJ2-7; TRBD1 agrees at 9 bases. The V segment lost 4 bases and the J segment 4 bases; nucleotides outside the gene matches: 9. CDR1 SGHNT and CDR2 YYREEE come from the germline V gene (reference sequence). This CDR3 contains 15 residues. CDR3: CASSTGQGDPYEQYF. CDR3 DNA: TGTGCCAGCAGCACGGGACAGGGTGATCCTTACGAGCAGTACTTC. Full variable domain (rest looked up from reference TRBV5-4 and TRBJ2-7): ETGVTQSPTHLIKTRGQQVTLRCSSQSGHNTVSWYQQALGQGPQFIFQYYREEENGRGNFPPRFSGLQFPNYSSELNVNALELDDSALYLCASSTGQGDPYEQYFGPGTRLTVT.

This chain links TRBV5-1 with TRBJ1-2; weak D call: TRBD1 (6 bases). The V and J ends lost 0 bases and 1 base respectively, with 10 bases between them. The CDR3 extends over 15 amino acids. CDR1 is SGHRS, CDR2 YFSETQ, per germline. As DNA, the CDR3 is TGCGCCAGCAGCTTGGACGGACAGAGTAACTATGGCTACACCTTC. It specifies CASSLDGQSNYGYTF.

CDR3 loop: CASSYRQGPMNTEAFF. In DNA, the CDR3 is TGTGCCAGCAGTTACCGACAGGGACCCATGAACACTGAAGCTTTCTTT. The chain links TRBV6-5 to TRBJ1-1; 7 bases are shared with TRBD1. V was pared by 2 bases and J by 0 bases, with 6 bases of the junction left unmatched. The CDR3 is 16 amino acids. Germline assignment: CDR1 MNHEY and CDR2 SVGAGI.

The V gene is TRBV10-2, the J gene TRBJ2-1; tentative D call: TRBD1 (5 bases). This CDR3 contains 12 residues. The V and J ends lost 6 bases and 7 bases respectively, with 10 bases between them. The germline V gene has CDR1 WSHSY and CDR2 SAAADI. The CDR3 spells CASRLGANEQFF. The CDR3 nucleotides read TGCGCCAGCAGGTTAGGGGCAAATGAGCAGTTCTTC.

The chain has TRBV29-1 and TRBJ1-1, with TRBD1 matching over 9 bases. CDR1 and CDR2 from the germline V gene are SQVTM and ANQGSEA. The CDR3 contains 11 residues. J gave up 6 bases and V 8 bases, and 4 bases lay outside the gene matches. The CDR3 DNA follows: TGCAGCTCACAGGGGGCTGCTGAAGCTTTCTTT. This gives the protein CSSQGAAEAFF.

The V and J genes are TRBV6-1 and TRBJ1-2; perhaps TRBD1 as D (6 bases). Germline lookup yields CDR1 MNHNS and CDR2 SASEGT. V gave up 6 bases and J gave up 4 bases, with 15 bases separating them. CDR3 size: 14 residues. CDR3 bases: TGTGCCAGCAGACAAGGACAGTTTTCCTATGGCTACACCTTC. Its protein is CASRQGQFSYGYTF.

This clone was counted between two and nine times. The J gene is TRBJ1-3, the V gene TRBV9, with D perhaps TRBD1 (5 bases). The germline CDR1 and CDR2 sequences are SGDLS and YYNGEE. V lost 3 bases and J 0 bases, leaving 10 bases between the germline ends. The CDR3 length is 15 residues. CDR3 loop: CASSGGGLSGNTIYF. Written as DNA, the CDR3 is TGTGCCAGCAGCGGTGGGGGACTCTCTGGAAACACCATATATTTT.

V usage is TRBV14 and J usage is TRBJ2-1; D remains ambiguous. Trimming cost V 3 bases and J 0 bases, with 9 bases left between them. Germline lookup yields CDR1 SGHDN and CDR2 FVKESK. The CDR3 extends over 15 amino acids. The CDR3 sequence is CASSQLASSYNEQFF. CDR3 in DNA: TGTGCCAGCAGCCAGTTGGCTAGCTCCTACAATGAGCAGTTCTTC.

J is TRBJ1-2 and V is TRBV19, with TRBD1 as a possible D gene (5 bases). Germline CDR1 LNHDA, CDR2 SQIVND (reference sequence). The CDR3 has 13 residues. Trimming cost V 6 bases and J 8 bases, with 16 bases left between them. CDR3 sequence reads: CASRDSGLPGYTF. The CDR3 DNA reads as TGTGCCAGTAGGGATTCGGGACTCCCGGGCTACACCTTC. Based on the CDR3 plus reference TRBV19 and TRBJ1-2, the full variable domain is DGGITQSPKYLFRKEGQNVTLSCEQNLNHDAMYWYRQDPGQGLRLIYYSQIVNDFQKGDIAEGYSVSREKKESFPLTVTSAQKNPTAFYLCASRDSGLPGYTFGSGTRLTVV.

The rearrangement joins TRBV24-1 to TRBJ2-2; weak D call: TRBD1 (6 bases). The CDR3 sequence is 17 residues long. The V and J ends lost 1 base and 5 bases respectively, with 16 bases between them. Germline V gene data show CDR1 as KGHDR and CDR2 as SFDVKD. CDR3 in DNA: TGTGCCACCAGTGATTTTCGACAGGCGGATTTTACCGGGGAGCTGTTTTTT. It translates to CATSDFRQADFTGELFF.

The genes are TRBV21-1 and TRBJ2-3; the table's D call, TRBD1, was not checked against the DNA. TRBV21-1 is shown as a pseudogene. The CDR3 contains 10 residues. The CDR3 sequence: CASSKFRADF. CDR3 nucleotides: TGTGCCAGCAGCAAGTTCAGGGCGGATTTT.

The V gene is TRBV2, the J gene TRBJ2-3, with D unresolved. V was shortened by 4 bases and J by 2 bases, with 10 bases between the two germline ends. The CDR3 sequence is 14 residues long. From germline, CDR1 is SNHLY and CDR2 FYNNEI. The CDR3 sequence is CASSGPISTDTQYF. The CDR3 coding sequence is TGTGCCAGCAGTGGGCCAATCTCCACAGATACGCAGTATTTT.